Listed below are T cell receptor beta chains from one sample, sequenced in a study of T-cell memory formation after mild COVID-19. A single record per CDR3 protein comes from TCRdb applying MiXCR to the 5' RACE reads. The sample holds around 140,000 distinct CDR3 sequences, about a fifth seen once. Sequencing input: PBMCs or a T cell subset sorted from them (not recorded which). These receptors all come from an adult woman who had mild COVID-19 (a few samples of this study predate the infection). Cell type and time point are not known. CDR3s include the opening cysteine and the closing phenylalanine or tryptophan. The D gene is left open where the match is weak. Size is omitted from some rows. Given values are once, few, many or a class for expanded clones.

>TRBV18|TRBJ2-7|.|.
TGTGCCAGCTCGTCTTACGTCGACAAGTCCGAGCAGTACTTC
CASSSYVDKSEQYF
>TRBV20-1|TRBJ2-5|.|TRBD1
TGCAGTGCTAGAATTTACTTTCGGCAGGGGGTCTGGGGGCAAGAGACCCAGTACTTC
CSARIYFRQGVWGQETQYF
>TRBV6-2/TRBV6-3|TRBJ2-3|.|.
TGTGCCAGCATTCGGTACGGCACAGATACGCAGTATTTT
CASIRYGTDTQYF
>TRBV7-2|TRBJ1-1|.|.
TGTGCCAGCAGCCCCCTAGGGGGTTCCAGGACCACTGAAGCTTTCTTT
CASSPLGGSRTTEAFF
>TRBV20-1|TRBJ2-5|few|TRBD2
TGCAGTGCTAGAGATGACGGGGAGGGGCGAAGACAAGAGACCCAGTACTTC
CSARDDGEGRRQETQYF
>TRBV23-1|TRBJ1-2|few|.
TGCGCCAGCAGGAGCGGCTACACCTTC
CASRSGYTF
>TRBV10-3|TRBJ1-5|.|.
TGTGCCATCGGGCAAGGGCTAAATCAGCCCCAGCATTTT
CAIGQGLNQPQHF
>TRBV12-3/TRBV12-4|TRBJ1-1|.|.
TGTGCCAGCAGTCTAGGGGGTCCCTCCGTCGGCACTGAAGCTTTCTTT
CASSLGGPSVGTEAFF
>TRBV5-1|TRBJ2-7|.|.
TGCGCCAGCAGCCCGGCCGCCTCCCACGAGCAGTACTTC
CASSPAASHEQYF
>TRBV2|TRBJ2-3|.|.
TGTGCCAACAGAAGGGACTTTTCTAGCACAGATACGCAGTATTTT
CANRRDFSSTDTQYF
>TRBV29-1|TRBJ2-7|few|TRBD2
TGCAGCGTTGCTGTAGCGGGAGGGAAAGACGCCTACGAGCAGTACTTC
CSVAVAGGKDAYEQYF
>TRBV3-1|TRBJ1-1|.|TRBD1
TGTGCCAGCAGCCTCGGGACAGGGGGATTGAGAAACACTGAAGCTTTCTTT
CASSLGTGGLRNTEAFF
>TRBV29-1|TRBJ2-7|few|TRBD2
TGCAGCGTCGATATAGCGGGAGGGCTTGAGCAGTACTTC
CSVDIAGGLEQYF
>TRBV12-3/TRBV12-4|TRBJ1-1|.|.
TGTGCCAGCAGTTTAATAAGGGTAGAAGCTTTCTTT
CASSLIRVEAFF
>TRBV4-2|TRBJ1-3|.|TRBD1
TGTGCCAGCAGCCCACCATCCGGACAGGGAACCTCTGGAAACACCATATATTTT
CASSPPSGQGTSGNTIYF
>TRBV2|TRBJ1-5|.|TRBD1
TGTGCCAGCAGTGACGGGACAGATGGCAATCAGCCCCAGCATTTT
CASSDGTDGNQPQHF